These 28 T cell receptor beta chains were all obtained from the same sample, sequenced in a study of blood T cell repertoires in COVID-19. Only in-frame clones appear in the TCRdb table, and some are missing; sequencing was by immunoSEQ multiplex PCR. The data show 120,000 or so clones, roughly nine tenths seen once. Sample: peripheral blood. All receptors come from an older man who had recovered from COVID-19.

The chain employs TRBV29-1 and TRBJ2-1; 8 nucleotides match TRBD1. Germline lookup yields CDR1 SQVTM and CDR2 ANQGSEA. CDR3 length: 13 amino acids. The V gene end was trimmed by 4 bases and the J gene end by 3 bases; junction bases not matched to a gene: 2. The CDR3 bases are TGCAGCGTTGTTGGACAGGGCTACAATGAGCAGTTCTTC. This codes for CSVVGQGYNEQFF.

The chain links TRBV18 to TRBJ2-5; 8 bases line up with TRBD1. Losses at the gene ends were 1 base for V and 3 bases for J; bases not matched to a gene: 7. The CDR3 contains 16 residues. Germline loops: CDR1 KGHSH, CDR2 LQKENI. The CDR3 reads CASSPQWTGTEETQYF. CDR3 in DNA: TGTGCCAGCTCACCACAATGGACAGGGACCGAAGAGACCCAGTACTTC.

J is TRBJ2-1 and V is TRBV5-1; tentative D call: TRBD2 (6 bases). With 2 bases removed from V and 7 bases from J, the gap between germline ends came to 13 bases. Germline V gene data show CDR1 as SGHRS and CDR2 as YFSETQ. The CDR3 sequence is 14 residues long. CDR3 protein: CASSFRRGRNEQFF. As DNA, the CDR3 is TGCGCCAGCAGCTTTCGGCGGGGTAGAAATGAGCAGTTCTTC. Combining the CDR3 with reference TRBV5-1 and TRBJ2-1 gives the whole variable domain KAGVTQTPRYLIKTRGQQVTLSCSPISGHRSVSWYQQTPGQGLQFLFEYFSETQRNKGNFPGRFSGRQFSNSRSEMNVSTLELGDSALYLCASSFRRGRNEQFFGPGTRLTVL.

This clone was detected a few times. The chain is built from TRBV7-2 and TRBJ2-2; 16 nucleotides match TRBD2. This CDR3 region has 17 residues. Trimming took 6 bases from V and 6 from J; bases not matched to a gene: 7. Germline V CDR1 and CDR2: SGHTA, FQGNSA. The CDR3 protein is CASRLGLAGGPAGELFF. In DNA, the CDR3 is TGTGCCAGCAGACTGGGACTAGCGGGAGGGCCCGCCGGGGAGCTGTTTTTT.

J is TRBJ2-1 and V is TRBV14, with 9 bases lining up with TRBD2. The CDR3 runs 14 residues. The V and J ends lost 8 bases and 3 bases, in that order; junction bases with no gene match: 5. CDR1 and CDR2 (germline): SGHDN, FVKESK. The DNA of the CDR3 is TGTGCCAGCGGGAGGACTAGCGTCTACAATGAGCAGTTCTTC. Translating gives CASGRTSVYNEQFF.

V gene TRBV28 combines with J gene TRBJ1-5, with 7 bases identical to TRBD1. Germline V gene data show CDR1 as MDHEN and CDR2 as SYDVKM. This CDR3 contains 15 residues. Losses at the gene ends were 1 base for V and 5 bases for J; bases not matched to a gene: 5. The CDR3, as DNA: TGTGCCAGCAGTTTATTTAGGGGGCGGGATCAGCCCCAGCATTTT. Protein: CASSLFRGRDQPQHF.

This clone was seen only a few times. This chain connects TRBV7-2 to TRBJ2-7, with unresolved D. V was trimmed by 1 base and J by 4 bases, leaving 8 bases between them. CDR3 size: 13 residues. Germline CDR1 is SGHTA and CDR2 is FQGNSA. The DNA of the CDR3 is TGTGCCAGCAGCTTAGGGGCAGAATACGAGCAGTACTTC. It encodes CASSLGAEYEQYF.

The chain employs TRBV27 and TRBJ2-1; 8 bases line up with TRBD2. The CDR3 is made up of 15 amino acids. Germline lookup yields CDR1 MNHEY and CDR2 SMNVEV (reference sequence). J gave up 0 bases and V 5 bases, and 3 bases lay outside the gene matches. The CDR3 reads CASSRGGSSYNEQFF. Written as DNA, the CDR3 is TGTGCCAGCAGTCGCGGGGGGAGCTCCTACAATGAGCAGTTCTTC.

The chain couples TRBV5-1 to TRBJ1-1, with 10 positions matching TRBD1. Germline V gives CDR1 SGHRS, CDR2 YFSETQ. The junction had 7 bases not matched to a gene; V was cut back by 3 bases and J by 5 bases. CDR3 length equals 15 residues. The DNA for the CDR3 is TGCGCCAGCAGCTCGACAGGGGGCGGTGGGACTGAAGCTTTCTTT. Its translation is CASSSTGGGGTEAFF.

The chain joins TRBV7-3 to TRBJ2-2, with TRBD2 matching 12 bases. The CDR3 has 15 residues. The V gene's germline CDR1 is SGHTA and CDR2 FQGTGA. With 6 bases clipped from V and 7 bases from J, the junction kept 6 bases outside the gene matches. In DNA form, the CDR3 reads TGTGCCAGCAGGGCTAGCGGGAGGGCTAGCGGGGAGCTGTTTTTT. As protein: CASRASGRASGELFF.

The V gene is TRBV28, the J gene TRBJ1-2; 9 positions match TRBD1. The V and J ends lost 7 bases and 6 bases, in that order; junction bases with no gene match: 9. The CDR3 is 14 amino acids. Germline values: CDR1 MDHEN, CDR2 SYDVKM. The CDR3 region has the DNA TGTGCCAGCATCCCGGGACAGGGTCTTAATGGCTACACCTTC. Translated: CASIPGQGLNGYTF.

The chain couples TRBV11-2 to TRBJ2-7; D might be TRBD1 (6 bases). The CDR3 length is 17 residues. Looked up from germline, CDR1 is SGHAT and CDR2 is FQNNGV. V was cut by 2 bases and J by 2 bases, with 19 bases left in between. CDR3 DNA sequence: TGTGCCAGCAGCTTAAGCTTCAGGGGCGGAAGCACCTACGAGCAGTACTTC. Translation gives CASSLSFRGGSTYEQYF.

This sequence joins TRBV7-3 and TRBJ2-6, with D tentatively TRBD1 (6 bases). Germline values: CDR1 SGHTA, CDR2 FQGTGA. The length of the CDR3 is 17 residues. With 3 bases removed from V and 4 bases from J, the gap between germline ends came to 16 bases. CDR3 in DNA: TGTGCCAGCAGCTTGGACAGTCACCTCGGGGGGGCCAACGTCCTGACTTTC. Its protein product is CASSLDSHLGGANVLTF. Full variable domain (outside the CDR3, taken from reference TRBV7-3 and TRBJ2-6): GAGVSQTPSNKVTEKGKYVELRCDPISGHTALYWYRQSLGQGPEFLIYFQGTGAADDSGLPNDRFFAVRPEGSVSTLKIQRTERGDSAVYLCASSLDSHLGGANVLTFGAGSRLTVL.

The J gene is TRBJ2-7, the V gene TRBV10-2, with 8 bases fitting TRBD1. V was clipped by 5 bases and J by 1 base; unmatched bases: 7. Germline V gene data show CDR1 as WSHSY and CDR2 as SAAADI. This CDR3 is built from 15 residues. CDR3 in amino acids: CASSLIRTGSYEQYF. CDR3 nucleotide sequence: TGCGCCAGCAGTCTCATCCGGACAGGGTCCTACGAGCAGTACTTC.

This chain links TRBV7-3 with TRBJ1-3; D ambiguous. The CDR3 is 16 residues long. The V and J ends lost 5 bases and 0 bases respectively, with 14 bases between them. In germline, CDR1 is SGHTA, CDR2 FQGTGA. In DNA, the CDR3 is TGTGCCAGCAGCAATTTGGGAGGGAACTCTGGAAACACCATATATTTT. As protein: CASSNLGGNSGNTIYF.

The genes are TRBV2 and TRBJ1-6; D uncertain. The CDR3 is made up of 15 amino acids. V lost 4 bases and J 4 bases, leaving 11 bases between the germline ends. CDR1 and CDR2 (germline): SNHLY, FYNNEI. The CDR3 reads CASSAGSGYNSPLHF. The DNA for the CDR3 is TGTGCCAGCAGTGCCGGCAGCGGGTATAATTCACCCCTCCACTTT.

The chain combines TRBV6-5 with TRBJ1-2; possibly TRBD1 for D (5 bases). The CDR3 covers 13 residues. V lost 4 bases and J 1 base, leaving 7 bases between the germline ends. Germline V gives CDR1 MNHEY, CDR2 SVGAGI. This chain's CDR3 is CASSLQGNYGYTF. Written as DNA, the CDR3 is TGTGCCAGCAGTTTGCAGGGTAACTATGGCTACACCTTC.

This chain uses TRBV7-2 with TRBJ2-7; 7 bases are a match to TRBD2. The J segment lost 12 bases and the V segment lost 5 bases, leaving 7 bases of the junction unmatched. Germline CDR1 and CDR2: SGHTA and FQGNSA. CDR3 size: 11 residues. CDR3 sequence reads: CASSPGGSWYF. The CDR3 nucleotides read TGTGCCAGCAGCCCCGGGGGGAGTTGGTACTTC.

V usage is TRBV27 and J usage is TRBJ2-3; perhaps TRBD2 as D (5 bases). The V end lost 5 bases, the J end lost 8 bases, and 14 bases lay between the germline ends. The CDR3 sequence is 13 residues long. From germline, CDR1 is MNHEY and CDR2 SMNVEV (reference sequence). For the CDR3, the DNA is TGTGCCAGCAGTCCCGGACTTACCGGTACGCAGTATTTT. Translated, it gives CASSPGLTGTQYF.

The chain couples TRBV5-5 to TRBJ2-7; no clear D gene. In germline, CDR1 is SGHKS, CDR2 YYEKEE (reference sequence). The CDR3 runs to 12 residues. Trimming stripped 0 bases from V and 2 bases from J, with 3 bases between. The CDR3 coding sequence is TGTGCCAGCAGCTTGGCTCCCTACGAGCAGTACTTC. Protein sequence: CASSLAPYEQYF.

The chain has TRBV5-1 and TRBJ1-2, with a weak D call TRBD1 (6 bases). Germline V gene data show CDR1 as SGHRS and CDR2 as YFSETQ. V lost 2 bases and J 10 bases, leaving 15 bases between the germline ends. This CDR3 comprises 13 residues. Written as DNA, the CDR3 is TGCGCCAGCAGCTTTGGGAAGGACAGCGACTACACCTTC. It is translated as CASSFGKDSDYTF.

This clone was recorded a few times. CDR3: CASSLNEENEQFF. The CDR3 DNA reads TGTGCCAGCAGTTTGAATGAGGAGAATGAGCAGTTCTTC. The chain uses TRBV12-3 or TRBV12-4 and TRBJ2-1; D unresolved. There are 13 residues in the CDR3. V was pared by 3 bases and J by 7 bases, with 10 bases between.

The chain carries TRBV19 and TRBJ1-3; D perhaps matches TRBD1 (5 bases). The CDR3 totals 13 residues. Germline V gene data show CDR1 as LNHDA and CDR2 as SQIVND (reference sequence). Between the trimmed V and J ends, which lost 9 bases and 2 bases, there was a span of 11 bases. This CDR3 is CASNRGPGNTIYF. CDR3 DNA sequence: TGTGCCAGCAATAGGGGCCCTGGAAACACCATATATTTT. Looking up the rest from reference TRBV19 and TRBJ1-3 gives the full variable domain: DGGITQSPKYLFRKEGQNVTLSCEQNLNHDAMYWYRQDPGQGLRLIYYSQIVNDFQKGDIAEGYSVSREKKESFPLTVTSAQKNPTAFYLCASNRGPGNTIYFGEGSWLTVV.

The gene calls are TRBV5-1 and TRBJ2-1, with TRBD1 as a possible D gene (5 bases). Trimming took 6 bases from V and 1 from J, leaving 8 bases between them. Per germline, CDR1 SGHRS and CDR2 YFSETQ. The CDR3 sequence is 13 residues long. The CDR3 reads CASIDSSYNEQFF. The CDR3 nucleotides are TGCGCCAGCATTGACAGTTCCTACAATGAGCAGTTCTTC.

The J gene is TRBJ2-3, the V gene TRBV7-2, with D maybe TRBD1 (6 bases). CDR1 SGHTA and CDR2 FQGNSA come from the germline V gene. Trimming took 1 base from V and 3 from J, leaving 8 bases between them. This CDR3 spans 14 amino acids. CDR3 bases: TGTGCCAGCAGCTTAGACGGACAGACAGATACGCAGTATTTT. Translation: CASSLDGQTDTQYF. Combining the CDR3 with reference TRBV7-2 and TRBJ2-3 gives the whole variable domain GAGVSQSPSNKVTEKGKDVELRCDPISGHTALYWYRQSLGQGLEFLIYFQGNSAPDKSGLPSDRFSAERTGGSVSTLTIQRTQQEDSAVYLCASSLDGQTDTQYFGPGTRLTVL.

CDR3 in amino acids: CASSSGGGDTQYF. CDR3 in DNA: TGTGCCAGCAGTTCAGGCGGGGGGGATACGCAGTATTTT. The rearrangement joins TRBV6-5 to TRBJ2-3; 8 bases align to TRBD2. J was trimmed by 6 bases and V by 4 bases; bases with no gene match: 3. The germline V gene encodes CDR1 MNHEY and CDR2 SVGAGI. This CDR3 is 13 amino acids long.

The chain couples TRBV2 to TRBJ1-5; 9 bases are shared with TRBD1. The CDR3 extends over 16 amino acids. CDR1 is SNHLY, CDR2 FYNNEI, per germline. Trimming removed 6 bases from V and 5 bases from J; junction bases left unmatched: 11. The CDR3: CASRNRGLLPDQPQHF. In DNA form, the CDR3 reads TGTGCCAGCAGAAACAGGGGGCTTCTCCCTGATCAGCCCCAGCATTTT.

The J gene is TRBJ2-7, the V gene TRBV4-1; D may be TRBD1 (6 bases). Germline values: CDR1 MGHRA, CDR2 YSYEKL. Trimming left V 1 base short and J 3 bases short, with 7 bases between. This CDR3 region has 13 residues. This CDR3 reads CASSQGGRYEQYF. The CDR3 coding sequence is TGCGCCAGCAGCCAAGGGGGGCGCTACGAGCAGTACTTC.